One TCR beta chain is described in this entry. This CDR3 comprises 13 residues. CDR1 is LGHDT, CDR2 YNNKEL, per germline (reference sequence). Between the trimmed V and J ends, which lost 1 base and 10 bases, there was a span of 13 bases. The entry originates in a study of T cells after yellow fever vaccination. Study-level information: In the case of low-cell-number fractions, SMART-Seq v4 Ultra Low Input was used for preparation.

By 5'RACE template switching, TCR cDNA was produced, with a universal primer site and UMIs added in the process. TCRdb fed the 5' RACE reads into MiXCR, producing one record per CDR3 protein. The sample records hundreds of thousands of distinct CDR3 sequences, 9.5% to 15% being singletons. The TCR was taken from a man younger than 30 who received the YFV17D yellow fever vaccine. This chain uses TRBV3-1 with TRBJ1-1; a possible D gene is TRBD1 (5 bases). The sample in question was CD4+ T cells sorted from PBMCs, obtained 15 days after the yellow fever booster vaccination. The CDR3 here is CASSQGGGPRAFF. For the CDR3, the DNA is TGTGCCAGCAGCCAAGGGGGGGGTCCGCGAGCTTTCTTT.